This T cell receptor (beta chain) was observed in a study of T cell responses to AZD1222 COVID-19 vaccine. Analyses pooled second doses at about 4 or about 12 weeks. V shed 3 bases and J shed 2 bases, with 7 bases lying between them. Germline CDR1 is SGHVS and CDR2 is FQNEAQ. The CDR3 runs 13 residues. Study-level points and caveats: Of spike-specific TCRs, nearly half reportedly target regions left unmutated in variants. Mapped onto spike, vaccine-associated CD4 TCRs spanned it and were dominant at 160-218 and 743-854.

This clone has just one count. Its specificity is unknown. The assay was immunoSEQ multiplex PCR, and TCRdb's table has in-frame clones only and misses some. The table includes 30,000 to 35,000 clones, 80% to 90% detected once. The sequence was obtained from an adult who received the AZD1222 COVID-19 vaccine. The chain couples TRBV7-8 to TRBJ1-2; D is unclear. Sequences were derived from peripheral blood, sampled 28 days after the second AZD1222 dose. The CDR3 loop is CASSLDLNYGYTF. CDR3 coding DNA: TGTGCCAGCAGCTTGGACCTGAACTATGGCTACACCTTC.